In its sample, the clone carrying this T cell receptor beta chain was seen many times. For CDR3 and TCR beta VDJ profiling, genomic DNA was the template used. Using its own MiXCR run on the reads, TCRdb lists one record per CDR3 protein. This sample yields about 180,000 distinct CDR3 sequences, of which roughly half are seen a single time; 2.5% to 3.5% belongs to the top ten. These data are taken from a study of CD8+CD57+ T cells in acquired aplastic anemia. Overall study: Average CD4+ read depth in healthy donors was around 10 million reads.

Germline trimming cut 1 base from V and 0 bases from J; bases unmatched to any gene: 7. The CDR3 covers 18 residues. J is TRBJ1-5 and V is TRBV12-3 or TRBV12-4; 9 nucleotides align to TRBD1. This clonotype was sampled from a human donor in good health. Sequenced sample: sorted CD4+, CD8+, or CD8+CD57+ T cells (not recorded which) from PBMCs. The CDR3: CASSLGTGTGTSNQPQHF. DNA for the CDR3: TGTGCCAGCAGTTTAGGGACCGGGACAGGGACTAGCAATCAGCCCCAGCATTTT.